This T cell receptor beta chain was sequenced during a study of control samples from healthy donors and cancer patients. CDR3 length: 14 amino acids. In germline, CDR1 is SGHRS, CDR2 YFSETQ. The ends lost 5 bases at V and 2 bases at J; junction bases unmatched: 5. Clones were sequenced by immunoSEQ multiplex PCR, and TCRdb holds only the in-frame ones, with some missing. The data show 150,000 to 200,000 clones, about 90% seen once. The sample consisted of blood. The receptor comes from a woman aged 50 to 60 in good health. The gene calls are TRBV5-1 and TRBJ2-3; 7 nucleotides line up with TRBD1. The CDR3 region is CASSKGQHTDTQYF. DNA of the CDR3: TGCGCCAGCAGTAAGGGACAGCACACAGATACGCAGTATTTT.